This TCR beta chain is from a study of CD8 T cells in ankylosing spondylitis. Overall study results and limits: What seemed typical of ankylosing spondylitis blood was a TCR beta motif built from eight highly homologous variants. Both synovial fluid and blood in reactive arthritis had previously been reported to carry some motif variants.

Preparation of TCR beta libraries was done by quantitative 5'-RACE with molecular barcodes. TCRdb reprocessed the 5' RACE reads with MiXCR, giving one entry per CDR3 protein. The sample lists 200,000 to 300,000 distinct CDR3 sequences; less than 9.5% were seen once. A word on this clonotype: The antigen is not known.

V lost 6 bases to trimming and J lost 1 base, with 16 bases between them. The germline V gene has CDR1 MNHEY and CDR2 SVGEGT. The CDR3 spans 17 residues. This sequence originates from a female donor with ankylosing spondylitis or in good health (not recorded which). This chain connects TRBV6-2 or TRBV6-3 to TRBJ2-6, with D possibly matching TRBD1 (6 bases). The specimen was blood, either unsorted or a sorted T cell fraction (not recorded which). The CDR3 DNA is TGTGCCAGCAGCCGCTGGGGGCTCAATTCTGGGGCCAACGTCCTGACTTTC. Translation gives CASSRWGLNSGANVLTF.